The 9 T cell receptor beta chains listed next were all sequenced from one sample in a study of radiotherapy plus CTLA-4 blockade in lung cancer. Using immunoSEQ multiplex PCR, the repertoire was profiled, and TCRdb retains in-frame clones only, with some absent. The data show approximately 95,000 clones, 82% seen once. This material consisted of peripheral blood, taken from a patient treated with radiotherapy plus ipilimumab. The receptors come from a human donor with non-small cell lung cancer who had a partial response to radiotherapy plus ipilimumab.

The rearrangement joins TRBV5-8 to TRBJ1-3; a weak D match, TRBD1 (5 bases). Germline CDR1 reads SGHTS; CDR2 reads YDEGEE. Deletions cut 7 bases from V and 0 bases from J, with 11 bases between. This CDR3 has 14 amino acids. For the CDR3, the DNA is TGTGCCAGCTCTCGGGGGAGCTCTGGAAACACCATATATTTT. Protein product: CASSRGSSGNTIYF.

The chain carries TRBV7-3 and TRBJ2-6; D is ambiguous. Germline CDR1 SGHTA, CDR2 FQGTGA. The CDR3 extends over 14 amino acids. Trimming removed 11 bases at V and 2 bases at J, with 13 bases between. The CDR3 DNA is TGTGCCTCCGGCGACACAGCTGGGGCCAACGTCCTGACTTTC. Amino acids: CASGDTAGANVLTF.

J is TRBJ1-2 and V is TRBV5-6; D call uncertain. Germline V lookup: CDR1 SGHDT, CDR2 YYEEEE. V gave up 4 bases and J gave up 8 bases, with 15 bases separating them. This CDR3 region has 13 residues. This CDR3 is CASSTTVPAGYTF. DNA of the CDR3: TGTGCCAGCAGCACGACTGTGCCCGCGGGCTACACCTTC.

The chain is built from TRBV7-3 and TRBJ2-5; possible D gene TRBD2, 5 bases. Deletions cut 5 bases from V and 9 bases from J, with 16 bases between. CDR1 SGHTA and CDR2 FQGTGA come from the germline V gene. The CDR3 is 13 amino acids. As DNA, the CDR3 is TGTGCCAGCAGCCAGGAGGTCCAAGATCCCCAGTACTTC. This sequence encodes CASSQEVQDPQYF.

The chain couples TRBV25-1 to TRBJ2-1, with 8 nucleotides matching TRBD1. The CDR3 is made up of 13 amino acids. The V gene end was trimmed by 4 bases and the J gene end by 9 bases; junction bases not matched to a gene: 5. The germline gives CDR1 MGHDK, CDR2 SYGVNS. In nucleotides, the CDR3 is TGTGCCAGCAGTGGAGACAGGGGAAGTGAGCAGTTCTTC. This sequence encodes CASSGDRGSEQFF.

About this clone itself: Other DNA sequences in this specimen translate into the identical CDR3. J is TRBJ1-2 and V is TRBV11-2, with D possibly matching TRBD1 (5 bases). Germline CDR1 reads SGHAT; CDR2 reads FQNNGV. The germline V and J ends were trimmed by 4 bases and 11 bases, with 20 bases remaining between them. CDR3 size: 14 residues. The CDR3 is CASSYDKGQDGYTF. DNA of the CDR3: TGTGCCAGCAGCTACGACAAGGGGCAGGACGGTTACACCTTC.

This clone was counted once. CDR3 nucleotide sequence: TGCAGCGTCCTCCGGGGACAGGGTGTCACTGAAGCTTTCTTT. This encodes CSVLRGQGVTEAFF. The V gene is TRBV29-1, the J gene TRBJ1-1; 9 positions match TRBD1. This CDR3 contains 14 residues. Germline assignment: CDR1 SQVTM and CDR2 ANQGSEA. The junction had 9 bases not matched to a gene; V was cut back by 6 bases and J by 4 bases.

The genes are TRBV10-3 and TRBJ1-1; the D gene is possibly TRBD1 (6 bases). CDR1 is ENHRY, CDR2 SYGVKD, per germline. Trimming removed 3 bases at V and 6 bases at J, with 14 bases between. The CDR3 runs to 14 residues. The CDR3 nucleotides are TGTGCCATCAGTGAAACAGGGTCGTCATCTGAAGCTTTCTTT. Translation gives CAISETGSSSEAFF.

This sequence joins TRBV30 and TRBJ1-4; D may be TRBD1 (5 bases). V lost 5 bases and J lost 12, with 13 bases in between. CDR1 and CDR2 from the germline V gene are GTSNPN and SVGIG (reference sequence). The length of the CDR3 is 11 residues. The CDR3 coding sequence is TGTGCCTGGGAACGGGGGAGGGAACTGTTTTTT. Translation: CAWERGRELFF.